This T cell receptor beta chain was observed in a study of blood T cells in healthy people across ages. Study summary: Roughly one uniquely barcoded beta molecule per two T cells was captured.

With respect to this clonotype: Its antigen is undetermined.

General study points: Greater diversity and more naive CD4+ cells were seen in long-lived donors than in aged donors. Diversity of TCR beta per million T cells declined in a roughly linear way with age.

Primers used in a second PCR of roughly 6 to 11 cycles were a sample-barcoded 5' primer and a J-beta primer mix. TCRdb recomputed calls from the 5' RACE reads with MiXCR, one row per CDR3 protein. Of about 900,000 distinct CDR3 sequences listed, 55% to 65% were seen once; the top ten hold roughly 25%. V was clipped by 5 bases and J by 11 bases, with 18 bases between them. Per the germline V gene, CDR1 is LGHDT and CDR2 is YNNKEL (reference sequence). This CDR3 has 13 amino acids. Extraction of total RNA produced a minimum of 5.5 micrograms from each sample. The clonotype comes from a man younger than 45 in good health. Sequencing was carried out using blood. This chain links TRBV3-1 with TRBJ2-5; unclear D gene. This CDR3 is CASSTQPTRKQYF. Here the CDR3 DNA reads TGTGCCAGCAGCACCCAACCGACAAGGAAGCAGTACTTC.